Below are 19 T cell receptor beta chains sequenced from a single sample in a study of CD8+ T cells in alopecia areata. Treatment here: oral pan-JAK inhibitor, 5-10 mg twice daily. Extraction and reverse transcription of RNA yielded cDNA as the sequencing template. Data came from immunoSEQ multiplex PCR; TCRdb stores just in-frame clones and leaves some out. The data contain 210,000 or so clones, just over 65% of them seen just once; the ten biggest clones take up 0.95% to 1.5%. Sequencing was performed on CD4+ T cells sorted from blood, taken around week 44, from a patient treated with tofacitinib. All receptors derive from a human donor with alopecia areata.

In its sample, this clone was seen a few times. V and J are TRBV11-3 and TRBJ2-7; D is unresolved. Trimming shortened V by 6 bases and J by 0 bases, and 3 bases separated the two germline ends. CDR1 and CDR2 from the germline V gene are SGHNT and YENEEA. This CDR3 has 11 residues. The CDR3 bases are TGTGCCAGCAGTCGCTCCTACGAGCAGTACTTC. Translated: CASSRSYEQYF.

The chain recombines TRBV4-1 with TRBJ1-6; D is perhaps TRBD1 (6 bases). Germline assignment: CDR1 MGHRA and CDR2 YSYEKL. Trimming removed 0 bases at V and 5 bases at J, with 14 bases between. The CDR3 has 17 residues. The CDR3 coding sequence is TGCGCCAGCAGCCAAGATCAGCGGGGGGCCAATAATTCACCCCTCCACTTT. It specifies CASSQDQRGANNSPLHF.

The chain is built from TRBV5-1 and TRBJ1-1; D unresolved. This CDR3 contains 14 residues. CDR1 and CDR2 (germline): SGHRS, YFSETQ. Trimming removed 0 bases at V and 6 bases at J, with 12 bases between. The CDR3 nucleotides are TGCGCCAGCAGCTTGGGGGCAGGAAGCCCTGAAGCTTTCTTT. Amino acid sequence: CASSLGAGSPEAFF.

This sequence joins TRBV7-2 and TRBJ2-5, with D possibly TRBD1 on 6 matching bases. Per the germline V gene, CDR1 is SGHTA and CDR2 is FQGNSA. Trimming removed 3 bases from V and 4 bases from J, with 18 bases in between. The CDR3 covers 16 residues. The CDR3 region has the DNA TGTGCCAGCAGCTTGGTTGGGGGCGGATTTGGAGAGACCCAGTACTTC. It encodes CASSLVGGGFGETQYF.

The V gene is TRBV30, the J gene TRBJ2-1; 13 bases map to TRBD2. CDR3 length: 15 amino acids. V shed 2 bases, J shed 6 bases, and the junction held 4 bases outside the gene matches. Germline loops: CDR1 GTSNPN, CDR2 SVGIG (reference sequence). The CDR3 DNA follows: TGTGCCTGGAGTCCCGGGACTAGCGGGATCAATGAGCAGTTCTTC. Translated: CAWSPGTSGINEQFF.

J is TRBJ1-1 and V is TRBV15; D is uncertain. CDR1 LNHNV and CDR2 YYDKDF come from the germline V gene (reference sequence). The CDR3 is 14 residues long. Trimming shortened V by 0 bases and J by 2 bases, and 7 bases separated the two germline ends. CDR3 amino acids: CATSRDRVNTEAFF. The CDR3 nucleotides read TGTGCCACCAGCAGAGATAGGGTCAACACTGAAGCTTTCTTT.

This chain links TRBV4-2 with TRBJ2-3; D possibly corresponds to TRBD1 (5 bases). V gave up 0 bases and J gave up 0 bases, with 13 bases separating them. The germline CDR1 and CDR2 sequences are LGHNA and YNFKEQ. The CDR3 totals 17 residues. For the CDR3, the DNA is TGTGCCAGCAGCCAAGATGTTGCAGGGTCTAGCACAGATACGCAGTATTTT. This sequence encodes CASSQDVAGSSTDTQYF.

V usage is TRBV19 and J usage is TRBJ2-6, with TRBD1 as a possible D gene (6 bases). V was trimmed by 6 bases and J by 0 bases, leaving 9 bases between them. CDR1 is LNHDA, CDR2 SQIVND, per germline (reference sequence). CDR3 length: 15 amino acids. The CDR3 loop is CASRPTGSGANVLTF. CDR3 DNA: TGTGCCAGTAGGCCGACAGGCTCTGGGGCCAACGTCCTGACTTTC.

This clone was counted a single time. The rearrangement uses TRBV19 and TRBJ1-1; D is perhaps TRBD1 (5 bases). CDR1 is LNHDA, CDR2 SQIVND, per germline (reference sequence). This CDR3 is built from 14 residues. V was clipped by 3 bases and J by 3 bases, with 11 bases between them. Here the CDR3 reads CASSMGTRDTEAFF. CDR3 nucleotide sequence: TGTGCCAGTAGTATGGGGACGCGGGACACTGAAGCTTTCTTT.

DNA for the CDR3: TGCAGCGTTGCCAGCGGCAATCAGCCCCAGCATTTT. The encoded protein is CSVASGNQPQHF. This rearrangement joins TRBV29-1 to TRBJ1-5; no firm D call. In germline, CDR1 is SQVTM, CDR2 ANQGSEA. CDR3 size: 12 residues. V lost 4 bases and J 2 bases, leaving 6 bases between the germline ends.

The chain is built from TRBV19 and TRBJ1-2; 7 bases fit TRBD1. Germline V CDR1 and CDR2: LNHDA, SQIVND (reference sequence). This CDR3 contains 12 residues. The V segment lost 6 bases and the J segment 4 bases; nucleotides outside the gene matches: 2. The CDR3 nucleotides read TGTGCCAGTAGCCGGACAGGCTATGGCTACACCTTC. Translating it yields CASSRTGYGYTF.

The chain recombines TRBV4-3 with TRBJ2-6; perhaps TRBD2 as D (5 bases). The V and J ends lost 2 bases and 0 bases respectively, with 5 bases between them. The germline CDR1 and CDR2 sequences are LGHNA and YSLEER. This CDR3 has 15 residues. CDR3 bases: TGCGCCAGCAGCCAACGGGGCTCTGGGGCCAACGTCCTGACTTTC. Encoded protein: CASSQRGSGANVLTF.

The rearrangement joins TRBV5-4 to TRBJ2-3; D call uncertain. V gave up 0 bases and J gave up 4 bases, with 12 bases separating them. The CDR3 has 15 residues. Germline lookup yields CDR1 SGHNT and CDR2 YYREEE (reference sequence). The CDR3 loop is CASSLETTKADTQYF. CDR3 sequence (DNA): TGTGCCAGCAGCTTGGAGACAACCAAGGCAGATACGCAGTATTTT.

This clone was found a few times. The chain has TRBV5-5 and TRBJ2-6; D gene ambiguous. This CDR3 is built from 16 residues. Germline CDR1 is SGHKS and CDR2 is YYEKEE (reference sequence). Trimming left V 4 bases short and J 0 bases short, with 11 bases between. Here the CDR3 DNA reads TGTGCCAGCAGCAGTGCCTGGGCCTCTGGGGCCAACGTCCTGACTTTC. Amino acid sequence: CASSSAWASGANVLTF.

The chain links TRBV19 to TRBJ1-5; 7 bases align to TRBD1. This CDR3 contains 14 residues. The V and J ends lost 8 bases and 1 base, in that order; junction bases with no gene match: 5. Germline V gene lookup returns CDR1 LNHDA and CDR2 SQIVND (reference sequence). This chain's CDR3 is CASSGQRSNQPQHF. The DNA of the CDR3 is TGTGCCAGTTCGGGACAGAGAAGCAATCAGCCCCAGCATTTT.

The chain carries TRBV30 and TRBJ1-6, with D tentatively TRBD1 (5 bases). V was clipped by 0 bases and J by 10 bases, with 16 bases between them. The CDR3 is made up of 15 amino acids. Per germline, CDR1 GTSNPN and CDR2 SVGIG (reference sequence). The CDR3 bases are TGTGCCTGGAGTGTAGCAGGGACCCTTGGGTCACCCCTCCACTTT. Amino acids: CAWSVAGTLGSPLHF.

The chain joins TRBV2 to TRBJ2-1; 8 bases map to TRBD2. J gave up 3 bases and V 2 bases, and 3 bases lay outside the gene matches. Germline CDR1 reads SNHLY; CDR2 reads FYNNEI. The CDR3 sequence is 15 residues long. CDR3 region: CASSENSGDYNEQFF. Written as DNA, the CDR3 is TGTGCCAGCAGTGAAAATAGCGGGGACTACAATGAGCAGTTCTTC. Combining the CDR3 with reference TRBV2 and TRBJ2-1 gives the whole variable domain EPEVTQTPSHQVTQMGQEVILRCVPISNHLYFYWYRQILGQKVEFLVSFYNNEISEKSEIFDDQFSVERPDGSNFTLKIRSTKLEDSAMYFCASSENSGDYNEQFFGPGTRLTVL.

The chain is built from TRBV12-5 and TRBJ2-1; 7 bases are a match to TRBD1. CDR1 LGHNT and CDR2 FRNRAP come from the germline V gene. This CDR3 region has 15 residues. After removal of 2 bases from V and 9 bases from J, the junction contained 10 bases not matched to a gene. For the CDR3, the DNA is TGTGCTAGTGGTTTGCGACAGGGTCGGAGCAGTGAGCAGTTCTTC. This sequence encodes CASGLRQGRSSEQFF.

This chain uses TRBV5-1 with TRBJ2-7; possible D gene TRBD1, 5 bases. The V end lost 0 bases, the J end lost 3 bases, and 7 bases lay between the germline ends. Germline V CDR1 and CDR2: SGHRS, YFSETQ. This CDR3 is built from 13 residues. CDR3 coding DNA: TGCGCCAGCAGCTTGGACGGACACTACGAGCAGTACTTC. It encodes CASSLDGHYEQYF.